This T cell receptor beta chain was observed in a study of tumor-infiltrating lymphocytes in primary liver carcinoma. Study-wide results and limits: Present in all five tumor regions were only about 7-25% of the top clones.

This clonotype appeared many times. As yet, its antigen is unknown. Co-extraction of RNA and DNA was performed on about 20-33 mg of unsorted bulk tissue. V lost 4 bases and J lost 4, with 15 bases in between. CDR3 length: 15 residues. Germline V gives CDR1 SGHRS, CDR2 YFSETQ. The researchers produced TCR beta cDNA from approximately 540 ng total RNA with a constant-region primer. Libraries of TCR beta came from three nested multiplex PCR rounds with slightly modified ARM-PCR. For approximately 11 cycles apiece, the opening two PCR rounds ran with TRBV1-TRBV30 forward primers and a C-beta reverse primer. TCRdb called the multiplex PCR reads again in MiXCR, with one record for every CDR3 protein. The table has 95,000 to 150,000 distinct CDR3 sequences, 65% seen once; the top ten hold roughly a tenth.

Material for sequencing was liver tumor tissue from sampling region 1. Sample subset: tumor region T1, superior pole. The receptor's source is a woman aged 55-69 years with primary liver carcinoma and hepatitis B virus infection. This chain joins TRBV5-1 and TRBJ2-1; tentative D call: TRBD2 (6 bases). The CDR3 protein is CASSLDSGVYNEQFF. The CDR3 region has the DNA TGCGCCAGCAGCCTTGATAGCGGTGTTTACAATGAGCAGTTCTTC.